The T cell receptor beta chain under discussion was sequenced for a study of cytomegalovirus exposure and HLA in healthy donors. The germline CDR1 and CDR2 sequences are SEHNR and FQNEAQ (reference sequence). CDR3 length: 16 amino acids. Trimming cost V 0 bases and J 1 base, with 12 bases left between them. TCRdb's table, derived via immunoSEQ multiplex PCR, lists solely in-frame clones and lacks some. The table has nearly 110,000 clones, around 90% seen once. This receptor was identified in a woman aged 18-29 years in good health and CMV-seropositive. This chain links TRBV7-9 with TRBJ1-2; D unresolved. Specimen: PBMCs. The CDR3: CASSLAVASDNYGYTF. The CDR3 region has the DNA TGTGCCAGCAGCTTAGCGGTAGCCAGTGATAACTATGGCTACACCTTC. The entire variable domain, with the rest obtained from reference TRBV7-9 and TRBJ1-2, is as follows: DTGVSQNPRHKITKRGQNVTFRCDPISEHNRLYWYRQTLGQGPEFLTYFQNEAQLEKSRLLSDRFSAERPKGSFSTLEIQRTEQGDSAMYLCASSLAVASDNYGYTFGSGTRLTVV.